Detailed here is one T cell receptor beta chain. In the source study's methods: Amplification from reference gene primers served as the basis for estimated nucleated cell counts. Assay: immunoSEQ multiplex PCR; the TCRdb copy retains only in-frame clones and omits some. The DNA gave D and trimming, while V, J and clone size come from that table. In the table there are 90,000 to 150,000 clones, 70% to 80% of which are singletons. Germline trimming cut 0 bases from V and 4 bases from J; bases unmatched to any gene: 4. The CDR3 extends over 15 amino acids. Germline V CDR1 and CDR2: SGHRS, YFSETQ. This entry is derived from a study of blood T cell repertoires in COVID-19.

The V gene is TRBV5-1, the J gene TRBJ1-5, with 7 positions matching TRBD1. This sequence originates from a woman older than 75 with acute or convalescent COVID-19. What was sequenced was peripheral blood. The CDR3 DNA follows: TGCGCCAGCAGCTTGGGGGGACAGCCGAATCAGCCCCAGCATTTT. It is translated as CASSLGGQPNQPQHF. Based on the CDR3 plus reference TRBV5-1 and TRBJ1-5, the full variable domain is KAGVTQTPRYLIKTRGQQVTLSCSPISGHRSVSWYQQTPGQGLQFLFEYFSETQRNKGNFPGRFSGRQFSNSRSEMNVSTLELGDSALYLCASSLGGQPNQPQHFGDGTRLSIL.